These 30 T cell receptor beta chains were sequenced from one sample in a study of blood T cell repertoires in COVID-19. Using immunoSEQ multiplex PCR, the repertoire was profiled, and TCRdb retains in-frame clones only, with some absent. This sample has about 120,000 clones, with roughly 87% found just once. The sample was peripheral blood. The origin of the receptors is a man aged 80 or over with acute or convalescent COVID-19.

The V call is TRBV6-4, the J call TRBJ1-1; D may be TRBD1 (5 bases). Trimming took off 6 bases at V and 1 base at J, with 12 bases between the two ends. Germline values: CDR1 MRHNA, CDR2 SNTAGT. The CDR3 sequence is 14 residues long. In nucleotides, the CDR3 is TGTGCCAGCAGGAAGGACACCCCGAACACTGAAGCTTTCTTT. Its protein is CASRKDTPNTEAFF.

The chain links TRBV30 to TRBJ1-5; D gene unclear. The CDR3 loop spans 13 amino acids. V was shortened by 2 bases and J by 3 bases, with 8 bases between the two germline ends. Germline-derived CDR1 and CDR2 are GTSNPN and SVGIG (reference sequence). CDR3: CAWSSVNNQPQHF. CDR3 DNA: TGTGCCTGGAGTTCAGTCAACAATCAGCCCCAGCATTTT.

The chain employs TRBV19 and TRBJ2-3, with D perhaps TRBD2 (8 bases). Trimming left V 5 bases short and J 4 bases short, with 16 bases between. The CDR3 sequence is 15 residues long. Germline V gene sequence: CDR1 LNHDA, CDR2 SQIVND (reference sequence). CDR3 coding DNA: TGTGCCAGTAGTCCCGGGAGGGGGCGGTCAGATACGCAGTATTTT. Amino acid sequence: CASSPGRGRSDTQYF.

The rearrangement joins TRBV10-1 to TRBJ1-4, with 9 bases lining up with TRBD1. V shed 9 bases, J shed 5 bases, and the junction held 16 bases outside the gene matches. Germline assignment: CDR1 WNHNN and CDR2 SYGVQD (reference sequence). The CDR3 contains 17 residues. The CDR3 DNA follows: TGCGCCAGGTACAGCTACACAGGGGGCCCTGAGAATGAAAAACTGTTTTTT. It translates to CARYSYTGGPENEKLFF.

This clone appeared a few times. The gene calls are TRBV20-1 and TRBJ2-7; D is undetermined. V lost 6 bases and J lost 5, with 8 bases in between. The CDR3 loop spans 10 amino acids. Looked up from germline, CDR1 is DFQATT and CDR2 is SNEGSKA (reference sequence). The CDR3 sequence is CSALENEQYF. In nucleotides, the CDR3 is TGCAGTGCCTTAGAGAACGAGCAGTACTTC.

This rearrangement joins TRBV3-1 (or the pseudogene TRBV3-2) to TRBJ2-2; 9 positions agree with TRBD2. The germline CDR1 and CDR2 sequences are LGHDT and YNNKEL (reference sequence). J was trimmed by 5 bases and V by 4 bases; bases with no gene match: 5. The CDR3 covers 15 residues. The CDR3 region is CASSRGLAGTGELFF. CDR3 DNA: TGTGCCAGCAGCCGGGGACTAGCTGGTACCGGGGAGCTGTTTTTT.

The J gene is TRBJ2-7, the V gene TRBV6-5; possibly TRBD1 for D (5 bases). The length of the CDR3 is 15 residues. V dropped 0 bases and J dropped 5 bases, with 14 bases sitting between them. Germline CDR1 and CDR2: MNHEY and SVGAGI. The CDR3 DNA is TGTGCCAGCAGTTACTCGGACACCGGCCGCCACGAGCAGTACTTC. The encoded protein is CASSYSDTGRHEQYF.

This clone was seen only once. Mismatch with germline at one junction end may stem from a read error. CDR3 loop: CASSNSRAVANVLTF. The CDR3 DNA reads TGTGCCAGCAGTAACTCCAGGGCTGTTGCCAACGTCCTGACTTTC. V gene TRBV6-2 or TRBV6-3 combines with J gene TRBJ2-6; D perhaps matches TRBD1 (5 bases). CDR1 MNHEY and CDR2 SVGEGT come from the germline V gene. The CDR3 consists of 15 residues.

The chain has TRBV2 and TRBJ1-2; D may be TRBD1 (5 bases). There are 14 residues in the CDR3. The germline V gene has CDR1 SNHLY and CDR2 FYNNEI. V shed 2 bases and J shed 3 bases, with 10 bases lying between them. CDR3 region: CASSESGTYYGYTF. The CDR3 nucleotides read TGTGCCAGCAGTGAATCCGGGACTTACTATGGCTACACCTTC.

The V and J genes are TRBV5-5 and TRBJ1-2; 8 bases fit TRBD1. Trimming at V came to 4 bases and at J to 2 bases, leaving 4 bases not matched to a gene. The CDR3 is 14 residues long. CDR1 SGHKS and CDR2 YYEKEE come from the germline V gene (reference sequence). The CDR3: CASSPDRANYGYTF. The DNA of the CDR3 is TGTGCCAGCAGCCCGGACAGGGCGAACTATGGCTACACCTTC. Filled out from reference TRBV5-5 and TRBJ1-2, the complete variable domain reads DAGVTQSPTHLIKTRGQQVTLRCSPISGHKSVSWYQQVLGQGPQFIFQYYEKEERGRGNFPDRFSARQFPNYSSELNVNALLLGDSALYLCASSPDRANYGYTFGSGTRLTVV.

This clone was seen a handful of times. The gene calls are TRBV3-1 (or the pseudogene TRBV3-2) and TRBJ1-1, with no clear D. The germline V and J ends were trimmed by 4 bases and 6 bases, with 9 bases remaining between them. Germline-derived CDR1 and CDR2 are LGHDT and YNNKEL (reference sequence). The CDR3 contains 12 residues. In DNA form, the CDR3 reads TGTGCCAGCAGCCCCTTCGGGGCTGAAGCTTTCTTT. It encodes CASSPFGAEAFF.

This chain uses TRBV6-1 with TRBJ1-5, with D possibly TRBD1 on 6 matching bases. V lost 0 bases and J 1 base, leaving 10 bases between the germline ends. Germline CDR1 is MNHNS and CDR2 is SASEGT. This CDR3 spans 16 amino acids. The CDR3 nucleotides read TGTGCCAGCAGTGAAGCCTGGACAGTCAGCAATCAGCCCCAGCATTTT. Amino acid sequence: CASSEAWTVSNQPQHF.

The chain uses TRBV20-1 and TRBJ1-1, with TRBD1 as a possible D gene (5 bases). This CDR3 comprises 11 residues. Trimming removed 3 bases from V and 6 bases from J, with 8 bases in between. Per germline, CDR1 DFQATT and CDR2 SNEGSKA (reference sequence). CDR3 region: CSARRDSEAFF. Here the CDR3 DNA reads TGCAGTGCTAGGCGGGACTCTGAAGCTTTCTTT.

The chain's CDR3 is CSVIRGGGNEQFF. The CDR3, as DNA: TGCAGCGTTATCAGAGGGGGCGGGAATGAGCAGTTCTTC. The rearrangement uses TRBV29-1 and TRBJ2-1; 7 bases line up with TRBD1. The germline V gene encodes CDR1 SQVTM and CDR2 ANQGSEA. The CDR3 contains 13 residues. Trimming at V came to 5 bases and at J to 7 bases, leaving 8 bases not matched to a gene.

V and J are TRBV19 and TRBJ2-6; D is unclear. CDR1 is LNHDA and CDR2 is SQIVND in the germline V gene (reference sequence). With 1 base removed from V and 2 bases from J, the gap between germline ends came to 9 bases. The CDR3 is 16 amino acids. The CDR3 spells CASSIVLVAGANVLTF. CDR3 nucleotide sequence: TGTGCCAGTAGTATAGTTTTGGTAGCTGGGGCCAACGTCCTGACTTTC.

The CDR3 region is CASERGGQTGELFF. CDR3 in DNA: TGTGCCAGCGAGCGGGGGGGCCAGACCGGGGAGCTGTTTTTT. J is TRBJ2-2 and V is TRBV19; TRBD2 aligns across 10 bases. Germline V gene sequence: CDR1 LNHDA, CDR2 SQIVND (reference sequence). J lost 5 bases, V lost 9 bases, and 6 bases had no gene match. This CDR3 is 14 amino acids long.

The chain recombines TRBV7-9 with TRBJ2-1, with 7 positions matching TRBD2. Germline values: CDR1 SEHNR, CDR2 FQNEAQ (reference sequence). This CDR3 has 14 amino acids. The V and J ends lost 5 bases and 4 bases, in that order; junction bases with no gene match: 5. CDR3 in DNA: TGTGCCAGCAGCCTGGGGGGGTCGTACAATGAGCAGTTCTTC. Translating it yields CASSLGGSYNEQFF.

The rearrangement joins TRBV18 to TRBJ1-6, with 11 nucleotides matching TRBD1. V shed 3 bases, J shed 10 bases, and the junction held 8 bases outside the gene matches. The CDR3 consists of 16 residues. The germline V gene has CDR1 KGHSH and CDR2 LQKENI. The CDR3 loop reads CASSPGTGGTRSPLHF. For the CDR3, the DNA is TGTGCCAGCTCACCTGGGACAGGGGGGACTCGGTCACCCCTCCACTTT. The whole variable domain, filled in from reference TRBV18 and TRBJ1-6, reads NAGVMQNPRHLVRRRGQEARLRCSPMKGHSHVYWYRQLPEEGLKFMVYLQKENIIDESGMPKERFSAEFPKEGPSILRIQQVVRGDSAAYFCASSPGTGGTRSPLHFGNGTRLTVT.

The chain joins TRBV2 to TRBJ1-1; D is unclear. Between the trimmed V and J ends, which lost 2 bases and 2 bases, there was a span of 9 bases. Germline V gene sequence: CDR1 SNHLY, CDR2 FYNNEI. The CDR3 loop spans 14 amino acids. This CDR3 is CASSEFQLNTEAFF. The CDR3 region has the DNA TGTGCCAGCAGTGAATTCCAGTTAAACACTGAAGCTTTCTTT. The full variable domain, rest sourced from reference TRBV2 and TRBJ1-1, is EPEVTQTPSHQVTQMGQEVILRCVPISNHLYFYWYRQILGQKVEFLVSFYNNEISEKSEIFDDQFSVERPDGSNFTLKIRSTKLEDSAMYFCASSEFQLNTEAFFGQGTRLTVV.

The chain recombines TRBV5-5 with TRBJ2-3; D is possibly TRBD1 (6 bases). CDR1 SGHKS and CDR2 YYEKEE come from the germline V gene (reference sequence). The CDR3 has 15 residues. V was clipped by 2 bases and J by 4 bases, with 14 bases between them. DNA of the CDR3: TGTGCCAGCAGCTTCACAGGGAAGGGGGCAGATACGCAGTATTTT. It yields the protein CASSFTGKGADTQYF.

The chain carries TRBV5-1 and TRBJ2-3, with 10 bases matching TRBD1. Germline CDR1 is SGHRS and CDR2 is YFSETQ. The CDR3 totals 15 residues. The ends lost 3 bases at V and 4 bases at J; junction bases unmatched: 5. The CDR3 region is CASSSGTGASDTQYF. The CDR3 DNA sequence: TGCGCCAGCAGCTCCGGGACAGGGGCATCAGATACGCAGTATTTT.

This clone was recorded many times. J is TRBJ2-7 and V is TRBV6-1; a possible D gene is TRBD1 (5 bases). Trimming cost V 3 bases and J 0 bases, with 12 bases left between them. The CDR3 is 15 residues long. Per the germline V gene, CDR1 is MNHNS and CDR2 is SASEGT. The CDR3 reads CASSDGALGSYEQYF. CDR3 nucleotides: TGTGCCAGCAGTGATGGGGCTTTAGGCTCCTACGAGCAGTACTTC.

The DNA of the CDR3 is TGTGCCAGCTCACCACCGGAGGCCCTGGGGGGTCAGCCCCAGCATTTT. This codes for CASSPPEALGGQPQHF. The chain has TRBV18 and TRBJ1-5; possibly TRBD1 for D (5 bases). V was clipped by 0 bases and J by 6 bases, with 15 bases between them. The CDR3 is made up of 16 amino acids. Germline CDR1 KGHSH, CDR2 LQKENI.

This chain uses TRBV5-1 with TRBJ1-1, with 8 bases aligning to TRBD1. The CDR3 extends over 14 amino acids. J lost 3 bases, V lost 4 bases, and 5 bases had no gene match. Germline V gene sequence: CDR1 SGHRS, CDR2 YFSETQ. CDR3 protein: CASSVTGAYTEAFF. In DNA, the CDR3 is TGCGCCAGCAGCGTGACAGGGGCTTACACTGAAGCTTTCTTT.

The chain carries TRBV7-9 and TRBJ1-1; maybe TRBD1 (5 bases). This CDR3 spans 15 amino acids. CDR1 is SEHNR, CDR2 FQNEAQ, per germline (reference sequence). V gave up 5 bases and J gave up 1 base, with 14 bases separating them. The chain's CDR3 is CASSLMATANTEAFF. CDR3 nucleotides: TGTGCCAGCAGCCTAATGGCGACAGCGAACACTGAAGCTTTCTTT.

This sequence joins TRBV10-2 and TRBJ1-6; 11 bases fit TRBD1. V was pared by 8 bases and J by 10 bases, with 7 bases of the junction left unmatched. Germline V lookup: CDR1 WSHSY, CDR2 SAAADI. CDR3 length equals 14 residues. The DNA of the CDR3 is TGCGCCAGCTGCGGACAGGGGGCCGGGTCACCCCTCCACTTT. It specifies CASCGQGAGSPLHF.

This clone was picked up a small number of times. V is TRBV9 and J is TRBJ2-7; a possible D gene is TRBD2 (7 bases). The CDR3 covers 13 residues. Germline values: CDR1 SGDLS, CDR2 YYNGEE. The V end was cut by 3 bases, the J end by 4 bases, with 11 bases between. The CDR3, as DNA: TGTGCCAGCAGCGCGGGGGGCATTTACGAGCAGTACTTC. It codes for CASSAGGIYEQYF.

The chain combines TRBV5-1 with TRBJ1-1; D not certain. Trimming stripped 4 bases from V and 2 bases from J, with 12 bases between. The CDR3 runs 14 residues. Germline V CDR1 and CDR2: SGHRS, YFSETQ. The CDR3 region is CASSPTGKNTEAFF. CDR3 nucleotides: TGCGCCAGCAGCCCGACGGGGAAAAACACTGAAGCTTTCTTT.

The chain uses TRBV6-2 or TRBV6-3 and TRBJ1-2; tentative D call: TRBD1 (5 bases). The length of the CDR3 is 15 residues. Germline V gene lookup returns CDR1 MNHEY and CDR2 SVGEGT. The ends were cut back, 2 bases at V and 4 bases at J, with 14 bases in the middle. The CDR3 protein is CASSYRGGEPYGYTF. The CDR3 DNA reads as TGTGCCAGCAGTTACAGGGGAGGCGAACCCTATGGCTACACCTTC.

This clone was recorded only once. The chain recombines TRBV5-1 with TRBJ2-7; no firm D call. Trimming left V 6 bases short and J 1 base short, with 8 bases between. CDR3 length: 12 residues. Germline-derived CDR1 and CDR2 are SGHRS and YFSETQ. The CDR3 DNA reads TGCGCCAGCACCCCGGTTTCCTACGAGCAGTACTTC. The encoded protein is CASTPVSYEQYF.